This T cell receptor beta chain emerged from a study of patients and donors after allogeneic stem cell transplantation. One entry per CDR3 protein, called by TCRdb with MiXCR from the RT-PCR reads. The table includes hundreds of thousands of distinct CDR3 sequences, 16% detected once. Germline lookup yields CDR1 KGHDR and CDR2 SFDVKD. V was clipped by 4 bases and J by 6 bases, with 11 bases between them. The CDR3 has 13 amino acids. This clonotype was sampled from a human donor who was either an allogeneic HSCT recipient or a stem cell or donor lymphocyte infusion donor (not recorded which). It is not recorded whose cells these are; they may come from a transplant donor. The chain combines TRBV24-1 with TRBJ1-2, with D possibly matching TRBD1 (5 bases). The sequenced sample was blood, either unsorted or a sorted T cell fraction (not recorded which). The DNA of the CDR3 is TGTGCCACCAGTGAGGGACGCGCGAATGGCTACACCTTC. It is translated as CATSEGRANGYTF.